This T cell receptor beta chain was documented in a study of T-cell memory formation after mild COVID-19. In germline, CDR1 is KGHSH, CDR2 LQKENI. The CDR3 runs 12 residues. The V and J ends lost 3 bases and 8 bases, in that order; junction bases with no gene match: 4. TCRdb processed the 5' RACE reads anew with MiXCR; each CDR3 protein has one entry. The table includes 350,000 to 450,000 distinct CDR3 sequences, 13% to 15% detected once. Sequencing used PBMCs or a T cell subset sorted from them (not recorded which). This TCR was sampled from a man younger than 35 who had mild COVID-19 (a few samples of this study predate the infection). Cell type and time point are not known. The chain is built from TRBV18 and TRBJ2-7; 7 bases are shared with TRBD1. The CDR3 loop is CASSPDREKQYV. The DNA for the CDR3 is TGTGCCAGCTCACCCGACAGGGAAAAGCAGTACGTC.